This T cell receptor beta chain is drawn from a study of blood T cell repertoires in COVID-19. The CDR3 covers 12 residues. V lost 0 bases to trimming and J lost 3 bases, with 4 bases between them. The germline V gene encodes CDR1 SGHNT and CDR2 YYREEE (reference sequence). Per the authors' pipeline: Counts of nucleated cells, estimated from reference gene primer amplification, were obtained. Here immunoSEQ multiplex PCR was the method, and the copy in TCRdb shows in-frame clones only, minus some. The V and J calls and clone size were taken over from that table, and D and trimming were inferred from the DNA. The table lists approximately 180,000 clones, 70% to 90% of them singletons, with approximately 10% in the top ten.

Sequences were obtained from peripheral blood. This sequence was found in a human donor with active or convalescent COVID-19. The donor label of this sample is uncertain. The chain recombines TRBV5-4 with TRBJ2-7; no firm D call. The CDR3 region is CASSLAFYEQYF. In nucleotides, the CDR3 is TGTGCCAGCAGCTTGGCCTTCTACGAGCAGTACTTC. Full variable domain (missing parts from reference TRBV5-4 and TRBJ2-7): ETGVTQSPTHLIKTRGQQVTLRCSSQSGHNTVSWYQQALGQGPQFIFQYYREEENGRGNFPPRFSGLQFPNYSSELNVNALELDDSALYLCASSLAFYEQYFGPGTRLTVT.